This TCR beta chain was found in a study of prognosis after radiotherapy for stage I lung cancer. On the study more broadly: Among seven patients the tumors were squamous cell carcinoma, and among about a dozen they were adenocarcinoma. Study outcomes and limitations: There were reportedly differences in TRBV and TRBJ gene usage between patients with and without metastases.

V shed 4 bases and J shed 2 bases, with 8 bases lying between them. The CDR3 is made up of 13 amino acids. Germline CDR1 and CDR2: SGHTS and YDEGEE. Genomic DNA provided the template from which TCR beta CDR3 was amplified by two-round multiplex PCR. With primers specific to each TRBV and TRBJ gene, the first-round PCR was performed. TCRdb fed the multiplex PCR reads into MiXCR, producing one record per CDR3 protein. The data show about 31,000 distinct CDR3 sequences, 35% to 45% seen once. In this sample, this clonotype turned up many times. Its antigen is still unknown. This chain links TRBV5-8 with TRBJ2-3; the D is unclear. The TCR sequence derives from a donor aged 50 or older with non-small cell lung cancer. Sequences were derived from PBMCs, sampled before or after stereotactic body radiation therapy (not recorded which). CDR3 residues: CASSVEYTDTQYF. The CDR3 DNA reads TGTGCCAGCAGCGTAGAATACACAGATACGCAGTATTTT. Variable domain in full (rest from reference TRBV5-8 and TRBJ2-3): EAGVTQSPTHLIKTRGQQATLRCSPISGHTSVYWYQQALGLGLQFLLWYDEGEERNRGNFPPRFSGRQFPNYSSELNVNALELEDSALYLCASSVEYTDTQYFGPGTRLTVL.